This T cell receptor (beta chain) was identified in a study of blood T cells in healthy people across ages (dated by TCRdb to 2015 to 2017). Broadly, across the study: In model experiments, roughly one uniquely barcoded TCR beta cDNA molecule per two T cells was captured by template switching. Using deep sequencing normalized with unique cDNA molecular identifiers, the study measured how TCR beta repertoire diversity changes with age. The donors were divided into four age groups: young (average around 16 years), middle-aged (about 39), aged (roughly 66) and long-lived (about 80). Donors of different ages were randomly distributed across sequencing lanes to avoid experimental bias. Two additional independent replicas of 1 million unique cDNA reads from the same blood draw were analyzed for two donors (one aged 18 to 29 and one aged 80 or older). Broader findings and caveats from the paper: As age increased, observed TCR beta diversity per million T cells dropped in a roughly linear way, and a significant reduction was already evident by age 40. Donor CMV infection status was unknown, potentially confounding age-related changes in expanded clonotypes. The percentage of naive T cells measured by flow cytometry correlated strongly with observed TCR beta diversity. Estimates of total diversity based on one million sequenced T cells were considered lower bounds and underestimates. Because profiling used bulk unsorted PBMCs, naive and antigen-experienced compartments could not be compared conclusively. Compared with the aged group, the long-lived group had more naive CD4+ T cells, fewer expanded clones and increased TCR diversity, a pattern suggesting age selection.

The roughly 42 donors, aged roughly 6 to 90 years, were systemically healthy Caucasian individuals from Russia. Around 10 milliliters of peripheral blood were collected from each donor into EDTA-treated Vacutainer tubes. PBMCs were isolated by Ficoll-Paque density-gradient centrifugation, with at least 7 million obtained per sample. Trizol reagent was used to extract total RNA from PBMCs, with at least 6 micrograms per sample. For every donor, an aliquot of PBMCs went through flow cytometry to measure the percentages of naive CD45RAhigh/CD27high T cells. With respect to this clonotype: There is no known antigen for this receptor. Within one base of it there is no much larger clone, and no base qualities were kept.

Unmatched junction bases come to 6, with V trimmed by 7 bases and J by 0 bases. From its cysteine to its phenylalanine, the CDR3 spans 13 amino acids. The DNA shown is the 39-base CDR3, in frame from base 1. CDR1 is given as SQVTM and CDR2 as ANQGSEA, both from the germline V gene. The method behind the library was 5' RACE. The listed sequencing device is Illumina HiSeq 2500. The second PCR ran for roughly 7 to 12 cycles and used a J-beta primer mix along with a sample-barcoded 5' primer. Each TCR beta cDNA molecule received a unique molecular identifier from a template-switch 5' adaptor carrying 12 random nucleotides. At least 2.5 million CDR3-containing paired-end reads were obtained from each sample. First-strand cDNA synthesis was performed from all RNA using the Mint cDNA synthesis kit, with priming by a TRBC-specific oligonucleotide. All cDNA was treated with uracil-DNA glycosylase and then went through a first 18-cycle PCR with the universal primers M1SS and BC2_uni_R. As for the authors' bioinformatics: Normalization of each sample was performed by random selection of 1 million high-quality reads, each carrying a distinct molecular identifier. Reads sharing molecular identifiers were discarded rather than binned into consensus sequences. MiTCR, run with a Q25 quality threshold and the strictest error-elimination algorithm, handled CDR3 identification, clonotype clustering and error correction. A nonparametric unseen species model using Euler transformation provided a lower-bound estimate of total TCR beta diversity. The public reads were quality trimmed at Q25 with fastp and then assembled into clones with MiXCR by TCRdb, keeping productive beta chains. Identical CDR3 protein sequences are pooled into one entry, listed with their most common genes and DNA. The V and J calls here are based on TCRdb, not the publication. The sample table contains roughly 800,000 distinct CDR3 sequences; only one count was recorded for about 55% of them. The ten largest clones represent approximately 40% of the sample.

The sample was blood. The source is an older man in good health. The chain was built from TRBV29-1 and TRBJ2-7; 7 nucleotides in the junction match TRBD1. The CDR3 amino acid sequence is: CSGTTGFSYEQYF. The bases read TGCAGCGGGACGACAGGGTTCTCCTACGAGCAGTACTTC.